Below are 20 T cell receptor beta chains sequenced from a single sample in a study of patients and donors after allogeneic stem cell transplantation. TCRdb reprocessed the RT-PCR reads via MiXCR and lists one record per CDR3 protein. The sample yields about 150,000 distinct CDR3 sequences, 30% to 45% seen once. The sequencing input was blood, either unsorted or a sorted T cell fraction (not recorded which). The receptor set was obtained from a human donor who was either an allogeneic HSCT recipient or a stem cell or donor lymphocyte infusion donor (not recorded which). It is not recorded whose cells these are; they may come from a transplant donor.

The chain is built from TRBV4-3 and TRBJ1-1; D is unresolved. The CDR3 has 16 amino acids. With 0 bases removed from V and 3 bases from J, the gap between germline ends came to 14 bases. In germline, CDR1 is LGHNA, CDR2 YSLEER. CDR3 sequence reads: CASSQDPARPDTEAFF. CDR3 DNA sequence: TGCGCCAGCAGCCAAGATCCGGCGCGGCCGGACACTGAAGCTTTCTTT.

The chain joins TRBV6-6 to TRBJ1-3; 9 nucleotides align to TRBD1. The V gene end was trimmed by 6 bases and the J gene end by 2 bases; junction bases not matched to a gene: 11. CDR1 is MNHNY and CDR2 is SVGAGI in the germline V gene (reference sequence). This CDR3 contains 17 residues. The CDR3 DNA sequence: TGTGCCAGCAGGTTCACAGGGGGCGAGTTTCCTGGAAACACCATATATTTT. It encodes CASRFTGGEFPGNTIYF.

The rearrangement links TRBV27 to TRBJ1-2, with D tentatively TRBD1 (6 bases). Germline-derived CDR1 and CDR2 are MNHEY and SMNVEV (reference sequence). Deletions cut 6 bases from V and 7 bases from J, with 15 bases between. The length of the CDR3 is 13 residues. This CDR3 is CASRLTGSLGYTF. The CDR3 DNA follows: TGTGCCAGCAGGTTAACAGGGTCACTTGGCTACACCTTC.

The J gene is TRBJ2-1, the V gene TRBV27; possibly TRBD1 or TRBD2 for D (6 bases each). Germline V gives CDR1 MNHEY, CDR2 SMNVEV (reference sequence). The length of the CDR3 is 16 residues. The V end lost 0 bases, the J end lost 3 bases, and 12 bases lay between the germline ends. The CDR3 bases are TGTGCCAGCAGTTTATCCCGAGGAGGGGGCTACAATGAGCAGTTCTTC. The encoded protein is CASSLSRGGGYNEQFF.

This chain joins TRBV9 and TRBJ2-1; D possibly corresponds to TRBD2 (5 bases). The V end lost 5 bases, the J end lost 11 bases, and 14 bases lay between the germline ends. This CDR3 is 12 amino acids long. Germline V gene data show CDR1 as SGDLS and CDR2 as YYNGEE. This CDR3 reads CASRGDTSQQFF. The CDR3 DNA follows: TGTGCCAGCAGGGGAGACACATCACAGCAGTTCTTC.

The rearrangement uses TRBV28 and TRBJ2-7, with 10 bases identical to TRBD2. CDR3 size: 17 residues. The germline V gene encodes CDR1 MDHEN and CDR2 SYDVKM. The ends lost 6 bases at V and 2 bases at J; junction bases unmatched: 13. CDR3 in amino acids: CASSRPPLAGDTYEQYF. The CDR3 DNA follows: TGTGCCAGCAGCCGCCCCCCCCTAGCGGGGGATACCTACGAGCAGTACTTC.

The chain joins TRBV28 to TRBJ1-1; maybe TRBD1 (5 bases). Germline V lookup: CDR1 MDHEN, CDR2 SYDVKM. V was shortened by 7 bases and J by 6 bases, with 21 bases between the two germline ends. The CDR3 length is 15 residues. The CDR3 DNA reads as TGTGCCAGCAACTTGGGGGGATCCCTACGGCCTGAAGCTTTCTTT. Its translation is CASNLGGSLRPEAFF. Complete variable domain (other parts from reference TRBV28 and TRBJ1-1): DVKVTQSSRYLVKRTGEKVFLECVQDMDHENMFWYRQDPGLGLRLIYFSYDVKMKEKGDIPEGYSVSREKKERFSLILESASTNQTSMYLCASNLGGSLRPEAFFGQGTRLTVV.

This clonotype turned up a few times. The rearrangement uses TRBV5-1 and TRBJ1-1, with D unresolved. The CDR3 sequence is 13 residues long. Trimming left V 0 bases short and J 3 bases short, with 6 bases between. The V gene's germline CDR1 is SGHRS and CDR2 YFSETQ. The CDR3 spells CASSLDLDTEAFF. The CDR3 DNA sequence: TGCGCCAGCAGCTTGGACCTGGACACTGAAGCTTTCTTT.

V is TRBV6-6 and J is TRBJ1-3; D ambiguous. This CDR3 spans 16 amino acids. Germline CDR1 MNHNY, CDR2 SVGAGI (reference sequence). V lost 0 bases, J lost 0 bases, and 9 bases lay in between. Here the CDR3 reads CASSYSGPHSGNTIYF. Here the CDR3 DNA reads TGTGCCAGCAGTTACTCCGGGCCTCACTCTGGAAACACCATATATTTT.

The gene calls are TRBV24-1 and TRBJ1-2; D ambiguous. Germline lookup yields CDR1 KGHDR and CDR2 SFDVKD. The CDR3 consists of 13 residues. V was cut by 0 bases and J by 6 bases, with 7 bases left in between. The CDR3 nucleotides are TGTGCCACCAGTGATTTGGAGGATGATGGCTACACCTTC. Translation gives CATSDLEDDGYTF.

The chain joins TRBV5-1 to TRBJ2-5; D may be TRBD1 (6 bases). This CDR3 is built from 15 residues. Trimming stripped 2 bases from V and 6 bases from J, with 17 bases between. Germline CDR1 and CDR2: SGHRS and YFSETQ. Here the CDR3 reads CASSLIPGTTQTQYF. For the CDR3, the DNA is TGCGCCAGCAGCTTAATCCCCGGGACAACCCAGACCCAGTACTTC.

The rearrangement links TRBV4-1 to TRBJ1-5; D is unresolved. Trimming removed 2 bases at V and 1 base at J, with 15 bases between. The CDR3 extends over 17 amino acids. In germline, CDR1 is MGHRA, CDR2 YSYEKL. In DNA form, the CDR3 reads TGCGCCAGCAGCCAATACACCCATCTAGGGAGCAATCAGCCCCAGCATTTT. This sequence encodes CASSQYTHLGSNQPQHF.

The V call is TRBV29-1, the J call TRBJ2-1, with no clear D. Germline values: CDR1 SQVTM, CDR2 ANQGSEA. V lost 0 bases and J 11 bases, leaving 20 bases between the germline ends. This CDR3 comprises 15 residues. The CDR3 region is CSVEERLDGPRKQFF. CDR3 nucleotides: TGCAGCGTTGAAGAAAGGTTGGACGGCCCACGTAAGCAGTTCTTC.

CDR3 region: CASSDGEGELFF. DNA for the CDR3: TGTGCCAGCAGTGATGGGGAGGGGGAGCTGTTTTTT. The rearrangement uses TRBV25-1 and TRBJ2-2; tentatively, D is TRBD2 (5 bases). The ends were cut back, 3 bases at V and 8 bases at J, with 7 bases in the middle. CDR3 length: 12 residues. Germline V gene data show CDR1 as MGHDK and CDR2 as SYGVNS.

The CDR3 loop reads CASSLTGSRFAGELFF. In DNA, the CDR3 is TGTGCCAGCAGCCTTACAGGGAGTAGATTCGCCGGGGAGCTGTTTTTT. The gene calls are TRBV25-1 and TRBJ2-2; D perhaps matches TRBD1 (6 bases). The CDR3 totals 16 residues. Germline V lookup: CDR1 MGHDK, CDR2 SYGVNS. The V end was cut by 6 bases, the J end by 6 bases, with 20 bases between.

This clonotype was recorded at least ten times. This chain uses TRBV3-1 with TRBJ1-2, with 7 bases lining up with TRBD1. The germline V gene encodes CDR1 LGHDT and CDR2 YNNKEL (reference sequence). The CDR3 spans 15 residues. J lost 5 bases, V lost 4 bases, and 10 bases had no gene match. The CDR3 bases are TGTGCCAGCAGCCCTTACCTGGGACAGTATTATGGCTACACCTTC. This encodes CASSPYLGQYYGYTF. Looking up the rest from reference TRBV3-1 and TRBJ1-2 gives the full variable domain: DTAVSQTPKYLVTQMGNDKSIKCEQNLGHDTMYWYKQDSKKFLKIMFSYNNKELIINETVPNRFSPKSPDKAHLNLHINSLELGDSAVYFCASSPYLGQYYGYTFGSGTRLTVV.

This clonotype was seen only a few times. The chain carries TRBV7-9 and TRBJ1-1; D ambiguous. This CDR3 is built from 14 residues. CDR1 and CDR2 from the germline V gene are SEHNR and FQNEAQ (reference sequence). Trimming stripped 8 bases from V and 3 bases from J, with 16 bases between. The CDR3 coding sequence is TGTGCCAGCGCCCAGTCCGGCAGCGACACTGAAGCTTTCTTT. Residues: CASAQSGSDTEAFF.

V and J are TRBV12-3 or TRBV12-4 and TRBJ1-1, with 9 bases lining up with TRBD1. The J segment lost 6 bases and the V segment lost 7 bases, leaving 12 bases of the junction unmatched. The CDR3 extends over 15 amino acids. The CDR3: CASKLQGARGSEAFF. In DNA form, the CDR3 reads TGTGCCAGCAAACTACAGGGGGCGCGAGGATCTGAAGCTTTCTTT.

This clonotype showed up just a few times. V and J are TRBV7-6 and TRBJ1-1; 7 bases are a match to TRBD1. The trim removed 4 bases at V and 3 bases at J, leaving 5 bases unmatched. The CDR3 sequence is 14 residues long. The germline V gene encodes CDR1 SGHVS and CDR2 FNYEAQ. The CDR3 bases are TGTGCCAGCAGCTCGCAGGGGGACGACACTGAAGCTTTCTTT. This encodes CASSSQGDDTEAFF. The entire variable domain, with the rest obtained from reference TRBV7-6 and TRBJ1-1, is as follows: GAGVSQSPRYKVTKRGQDVALRCDPISGHVSLYWYRQALGQGPEFLTYFNYEAQQDKSGLPNDRFSAERPEGSISTLTIQRTEQRDSAMYRCASSSQGDDTEAFFGQGTRLTVV.

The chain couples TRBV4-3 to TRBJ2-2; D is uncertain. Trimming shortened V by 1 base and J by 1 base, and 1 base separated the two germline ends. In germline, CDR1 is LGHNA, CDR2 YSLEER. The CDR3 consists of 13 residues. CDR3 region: CASSQGNTGELFF. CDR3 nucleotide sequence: TGCGCCAGCAGCCAAGGGAACACCGGGGAGCTGTTTTTT.